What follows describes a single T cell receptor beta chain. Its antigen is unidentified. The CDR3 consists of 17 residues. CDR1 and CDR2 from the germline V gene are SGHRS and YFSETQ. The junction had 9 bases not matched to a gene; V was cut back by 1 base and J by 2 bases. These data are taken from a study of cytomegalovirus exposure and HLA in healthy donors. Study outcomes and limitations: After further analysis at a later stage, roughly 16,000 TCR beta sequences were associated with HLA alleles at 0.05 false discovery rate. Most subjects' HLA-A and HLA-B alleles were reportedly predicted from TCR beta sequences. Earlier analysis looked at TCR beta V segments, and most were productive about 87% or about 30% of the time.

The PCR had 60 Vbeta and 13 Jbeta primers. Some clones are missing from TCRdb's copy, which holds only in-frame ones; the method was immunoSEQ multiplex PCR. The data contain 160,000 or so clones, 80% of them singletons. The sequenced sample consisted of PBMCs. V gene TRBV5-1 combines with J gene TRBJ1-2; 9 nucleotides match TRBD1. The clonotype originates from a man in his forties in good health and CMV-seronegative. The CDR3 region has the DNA TGCGCCAGCAGCTTGATTACGGGACAGGGTGCCAACTATGGCTACACCTTC. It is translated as CASSLITGQGANYGYTF.